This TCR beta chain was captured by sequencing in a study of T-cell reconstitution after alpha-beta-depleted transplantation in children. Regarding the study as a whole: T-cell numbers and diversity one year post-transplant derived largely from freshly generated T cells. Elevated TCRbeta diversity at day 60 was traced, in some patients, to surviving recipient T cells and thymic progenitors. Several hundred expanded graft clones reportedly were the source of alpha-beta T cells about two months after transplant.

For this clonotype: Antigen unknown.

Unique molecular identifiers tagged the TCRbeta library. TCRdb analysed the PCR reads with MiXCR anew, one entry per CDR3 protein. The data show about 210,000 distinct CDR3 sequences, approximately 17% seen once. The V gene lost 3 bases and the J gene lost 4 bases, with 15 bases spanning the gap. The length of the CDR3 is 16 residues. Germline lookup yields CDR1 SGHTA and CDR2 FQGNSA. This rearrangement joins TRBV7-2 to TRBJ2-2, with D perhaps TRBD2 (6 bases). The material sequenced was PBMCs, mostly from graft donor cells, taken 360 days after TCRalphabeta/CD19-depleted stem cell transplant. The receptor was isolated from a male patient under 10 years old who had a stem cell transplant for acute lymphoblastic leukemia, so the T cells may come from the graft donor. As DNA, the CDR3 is TGTGCCAGCAGCTTCTACATAAGGGGAGGCACCGGGGAGCTGTTTTTT. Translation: CASSFYIRGGTGELFF.